The 10 T cell receptor beta chains below all came from one sample that was sequenced in a study of CD4 T cells in relation to SARS-CoV-2 and coronaviruses. Unexposed donor CD4+ T cells date from about 2011-2019, before the COVID-19 pandemic. The cells were cultured for 10 days before CD4+ T cells were isolated. No antigen has been assigned to these receptors. Sequenced by immunoSEQ multiplex PCR; TCRdb stores in-frame clones only, minus some. This table holds under 20,000 clones, over 70% found once. Sequencing input: CD4+ T cells from PBMCs, cultured in vitro. These receptors were obtained from a human donor in good health.

The chain links TRBV7-9 to TRBJ2-1; TRBD1 matches 8 bases. This CDR3 has 15 residues. The germline V gene has CDR1 SEHNR and CDR2 FQNEAQ (reference sequence). With 6 bases clipped from V and 6 bases from J, the junction kept 10 bases outside the gene matches. The CDR3 reads CASRPKDRVGNEQFF. CDR3 bases: TGTGCCAGCAGACCCAAGGACAGGGTCGGCAATGAGCAGTTCTTC.

V and J are TRBV11-2 and TRBJ1-1; no reliable D call. V lost 5 bases and J lost 0, with 13 bases in between. From germline, CDR1 is SGHAT and CDR2 FQNNGV. The CDR3 is made up of 15 amino acids. The CDR3 nucleotides read TGTGCCAGCAGCCCGATGACGGGAATGAACACTGAAGCTTTCTTT. The encoded protein is CASSPMTGMNTEAFF.

In its sample, this clone was seen once. The chain joins TRBV9 to TRBJ1-4; D might be TRBD1 (6 bases). Germline assignment: CDR1 SGDLS and CDR2 YYNGEE. The length of the CDR3 is 15 residues. The V gene lost 3 bases and the J gene lost 4 bases, with 13 bases spanning the gap. In nucleotides, the CDR3 is TGTGCCAGCAGCGAACCGGGACACGGTAATGAAAAACTGTTTTTT. This codes for CASSEPGHGNEKLFF.

The J gene is TRBJ2-1, the V gene TRBV30, with a possible D match to TRBD2 (6 bases). The germline V gene has CDR1 GTSNPN and CDR2 SVGIG (reference sequence). This CDR3 region has 12 residues. The germline V and J ends were trimmed by 0 bases and 14 bases, with 14 bases remaining between them. CDR3 sequence reads: CAWSVIAAWKFF. CDR3 bases: TGTGCCTGGAGTGTGATAGCGGCCTGGAAGTTCTTC.

V usage is TRBV6-5 and J usage is TRBJ1-1; the D is unclear. Trimming stripped 0 bases from V and 4 bases from J, with 6 bases between. The CDR3 contains 13 residues. Germline CDR1 is MNHEY and CDR2 is SVGAGI. CDR3 residues: CASSYSQSTEAFF. The CDR3 DNA reads as TGTGCCAGCAGTTACTCCCAGAGCACTGAAGCTTTCTTT.

In this sample, this clone turned up once. Written as DNA, the CDR3 is TGTGCCAGCAGCTTAGGCCGAGGCCAACTAGCGGGAGAGGTCGAGCAGTACTTC. Protein product: CASSLGRGQLAGEVEQYF. The rearrangement uses TRBV7-8 and TRBJ2-7, with 11 bases lining up with TRBD2. The V gene end was trimmed by 1 base and the J gene end by 6 bases; junction bases not matched to a gene: 14. CDR1 and CDR2 from the germline V gene are SGHVS and FQNEAQ. The CDR3 runs to 18 residues.

This rearrangement joins TRBV6-5 to TRBJ2-7; TRBD2 agrees at 8 bases. The CDR3 runs 13 residues. V trimming: 7 bases; J trimming: 3 bases; junction bases outside the gene matches: 5. CDR1 is MNHEY, CDR2 SVGAGI, per germline. The CDR3 here is CASKTGGVYEQYF. CDR3 DNA sequence: TGTGCCAGCAAAACCGGGGGGGTCTACGAGCAGTACTTC.

The chain carries TRBV25-1 and TRBJ2-5; 7 bases align to TRBD1. CDR1 and CDR2 (germline): MGHDK, SYGVNS. The CDR3 is made up of 13 amino acids. After removal of 4 bases from V and 4 bases from J, the junction contained 3 bases not matched to a gene. The CDR3 DNA is TGTGCCAGCAGTGGACAGGGCGGAGAGACCCAGTACTTC. Protein product: CASSGQGGETQYF.

CDR3 sequence: CASSIGDTSTDTQYF. The CDR3 coding sequence is TGTGCCAGTAGTATAGGAGATACTAGCACAGATACGCAGTATTTT. The chain links TRBV19 to TRBJ2-3; no definite D call. This CDR3 is built from 15 residues. Between the trimmed V and J ends, which lost 1 base and 0 bases, there was a span of 8 bases. Looked up from germline, CDR1 is LNHDA and CDR2 is SQIVND (reference sequence).

The chain uses TRBV2 and TRBJ2-7; D possibly corresponds to TRBD1 (5 bases). V lost 7 bases, J lost 2 bases, and 18 bases lay in between. CDR1 is SNHLY, CDR2 FYNNEI, per germline. There are 15 residues in the CDR3. The CDR3 region has the DNA TGTGCCAGCATCCCCCAGGGCCCGAGACCCTACGAGCAGTACTTC. It codes for CASIPQGPRPYEQYF.